These T cell receptor beta chains were read from a single sample in a study of blood T cell repertoires in COVID-19. Sequenced by immunoSEQ multiplex PCR; TCRdb stores in-frame clones only, minus some. The sample carries around 250,000 clones, roughly 89% recorded once. The source material was peripheral blood. These TCRs come from a man between 25 and 39 years old who had recovered from COVID-19. Both conserved end residues are part of each CDR3. D genes are given only for firm matches. Clone size, where shown, is once, few, many, or a class for clones that have expanded.

v_call	clone_size	cdr3_length	d_call	j_call	cdr3_nt	cdr3_aa
TRBV3-1/TRBV3-2	once	16	TRBD1	TRBJ2-2	TGTGCCAGCAGCCCAACCGGGACAGGATCGACCGGGGAGCTGTTTTTT	CASSPTGTGSTGELFF
TRBV11-2	once	15	NA	TRBJ1-5	TGTGCCAGCAGCTCCCACCTCGGGAGCAATCAGCCCCAGCATTTT	CASSSHLGSNQPQHF
TRBV6-5	once	16	TRBD2	TRBJ2-7	TGTGCCAGCAGTTATTCAGGGAGGGGCAGACCCTACGAGCAGTACTTC	CASSYSGRGRPYEQYF
TRBV9	NA	16	NA	TRBJ1-4	TGTGCCAGCAGTCCCGGACAGTGGGCAACTAATGAAAAACTGTTTTTT	CASSPGQWATNEKLFF
TRBV30	NA	14	TRBD1	TRBJ1-4	TGTGCCTCCCATCGACAGGGGAGTAATGAAAAACTGTTTTTT	CASHRQGSNEKLFF
TRBV2	NA	13	NA	TRBJ1-2	TGTGCCAGCTTTCTGAGCCCACGATATGGCTACACCTTC	CASFLSPRYGYTF
TRBV14	few	15	TRBD1	TRBJ1-6	TGTGCCAGCAGCCAATCCGGGACAGGATATTCACCCCTCCACTTT	CASSQSGTGYSPLHF
TRBV10-1	few	13	NA	TRBJ2-2	TGCGCCAGCAGCCCCGACTACACCGGGGAGCTGTTTTTT	CASSPDYTGELFF
TRBV6-5	NA	12	NA	TRBJ1-2	TGTGCCAGCGGGGTCGGAGGTATGGGCTACACCTTC	CASGVGGMGYTF
TRBV18	few	15	TRBD2	TRBJ2-5	TGTGCCAGCTCCCCCTCGGCGGGGGGGCAAGAGACCCAGTACTTC	CASSPSAGGQETQYF
TRBV18	NA	15	TRBD1	TRBJ1-2	TGTGCCAGCTCACCCCCTGGACAGGTCCCCTATGGCTACACCTTC	CASSPPGQVPYGYTF
TRBV6-5	NA	13	NA	TRBJ1-5	TGTGCCAGCAGTTACGGCAGGAATCAGCCCCAGCATTTT	CASSYGRNQPQHF
TRBV5-1	NA	15	NA	TRBJ2-1	TGCGCCAGCGCAACCGGGGGTTCGCCTTACAATGAGCAGTTCTTC	CASATGGSPYNEQFF
TRBV7-6	NA	13	NA	TRBJ2-7	TGTGCCAGCAGCTTCAACAGGGATTACGAGCAGTACTTC	CASSFNRDYEQYF
TRBV18	NA	19	NA	TRBJ1-4	TGTGCCAGCTCACCACCTGCTTTTGAGGATTTGGCAACTAATGAAAAACTGTTTTTT	CASSPPAFEDLATNEKLFF
TRBV3-1/TRBV3-2	NA	17	TRBD2	TRBJ2-7	TGTGCCAGCAGCCAACCGCGGGACTACCAATTTGGGTACGAGCAGTACTTC	CASSQPRDYQFGYEQYF
TRBV27	NA	17	TRBD1	TRBJ2-7	TGTGCCAGCAACAACCTACCCCTGACAGGGAATAGCAACGAGCAGTACTTC	CASNNLPLTGNSNEQYF
TRBV5-1	NA	14	TRBD2	TRBJ2-7	TGCGCCAGCAGCTTGAGCGGGGCCTCCTACGAGCAGTACTTC	CASSLSGASYEQYF
TRBV2	few	14	NA	TRBJ1-4	TGTGCCAGCAGTGCGACAACAACTAATGAAAAACTGTTTTTT	CASSATTTNEKLFF
TRBV7-8	NA	18	NA	TRBJ1-5	TGTGCCAGCAGCTACCGATCCCCATTCCTGACAGATGATCAGCCCCAGCATTTT	CASSYRSPFLTDDQPQHF
TRBV7-9	few	14	TRBD1	TRBJ1-3	TGTGCCAGCAGTCTACAGGGGGCGGAGGACACCATATATTTT	CASSLQGAEDTIYF
TRBV7-6	once	15	NA	TRBJ1-1	TGTGCCAGCAGCTTAGATTCGGGCCGGGGCACTGAAGCTTTCTTT	CASSLDSGRGTEAFF
TRBV12-5	NA	15	NA	TRBJ1-2	TGTGCTAGTGGTCCTGCCGGGGTAGGCAGATATGGCTACACCTTC	CASGPAGVGRYGYTF
TRBV5-1	NA	13	TRBD1	TRBJ2-7	TGCGCCAGCAGCGGGGGACAGACCTACGAGCAGTACTTC	CASSGGQTYEQYF
TRBV18	NA	17	TRBD1	TRBJ2-2	TGTGCCAGCTCCATTAGTCCAGGGGGCCCGAACACCGGGGAGCTGTTTTTT	CASSISPGGPNTGELFF
TRBV4-2	NA	14	TRBD1	TRBJ2-4	TGTGCCAGCAGCCAAGATGGGACAGTGGACATTCAGTACTTC	CASSQDGTVDIQYF
TRBV19	NA	13	NA	TRBJ2-1	TGTGCCAGTAGTCTAACTTTGGTAAGTGAGCAGTTCTTC	CASSLTLVSEQFF
TRBV4-3	few	13	NA	TRBJ2-1	TGCGCCAGCAGCCAAGATAGCGACGATGAGCAGTTCTTC	CASSQDSDDEQFF
TRBV10-3	NA	17	NA	TRBJ1-6	TGTGCCATCAGTGAGAGTGGTGTTCTACCCAATAATTCACCCCTCCACTTT	CAISESGVLPNNSPLHF
TRBV9	NA	12	TRBD1	TRBJ1-1	TGTGCCAGCAGCGCAGACAGGGCAGGAGCTTTCTTT	CASSADRAGAFF
TRBV20-1	once	15	NA	TRBJ2-1	TGCAGTGCTAGTCCAACCCTAGCATCCTACAATGAGCAGTTCTTC	CSASPTLASYNEQFF
TRBV30	NA	13	NA	TRBJ1-1	TGTGCCTGGAGAGAACAGGGTGGCACTGAAGCTTTCTTT	CAWREQGGTEAFF